These 8 T cell receptor beta chains were sequenced from one sample in a study of control samples from healthy donors and cancer patients. Data came from immunoSEQ multiplex PCR; TCRdb stores just in-frame clones and leaves some out. The sample includes about 94,000 clones, 90% seen only once; the top ten take less than 4.5%. The sequenced sample consisted of blood. These TCRs come from a woman in her late teens or twenties in good health.

The chain uses TRBV9 and TRBJ1-2; 7 nucleotides align to TRBD1. The CDR3 spans 12 residues. With 3 bases clipped from V and 9 bases from J, the junction kept 5 bases outside the gene matches. Per the germline V gene, CDR1 is SGDLS and CDR2 is YYNGEE. The CDR3 sequence is CASSALQGSYTF. CDR3 in DNA: TGTGCCAGCAGCGCTTTACAGGGGAGCTACACCTTC.

V is TRBV25-1 and J is TRBJ2-5; maybe TRBD1 (5 bases). V dropped 3 bases and J dropped 5 bases, with 13 bases sitting between them. This CDR3 spans 14 amino acids. Per germline, CDR1 MGHDK and CDR2 SYGVNS. This chain's CDR3 is CASSDRQSRETQYF. The CDR3 DNA sequence: TGTGCCAGCAGTGACCGACAGTCTAGGGAGACCCAGTACTTC.

This chain links TRBV18 with TRBJ1-2; D unresolved. V lost 2 bases, J lost 10 bases, and 11 bases lay in between. Germline V gives CDR1 KGHSH, CDR2 LQKENI. CDR3 length: 12 residues. CDR3 nucleotide sequence: TGTGCCAGCTCACCAGAGGACGGAACCTACACCTTC. As protein: CASSPEDGTYTF. Variable domain in full (rest from reference TRBV18 and TRBJ1-2): NAGVMQNPRHLVRRRGQEARLRCSPMKGHSHVYWYRQLPEEGLKFMVYLQKENIIDESGMPKERFSAEFPKEGPSILRIQQVVRGDSAAYFCASSPEDGTYTFGSGTRLTVV.

The chain combines TRBV3-1 (or the pseudogene TRBV3-2) with TRBJ1-5, with 7 bases matching TRBD1. The trim removed 4 bases at V and 6 bases at J, leaving 6 bases unmatched. From germline, CDR1 is LGHDT and CDR2 YNNKEL (reference sequence). The CDR3 covers 14 residues. CDR3 DNA sequence: TGTGCCAGCAGCCGTACAGGGGCGGGTCAGCCCCAGCATTTT. It specifies CASSRTGAGQPQHF.

A word on this clone: A junction end diverges from the germline sequence, so it may reflect a read error. This chain uses TRBV3-1 (or the pseudogene TRBV3-2) with TRBJ1-1, with 7 nucleotides matching TRBD1. The V gene's germline CDR1 is LGHDT and CDR2 YNNKEL (reference sequence). This CDR3 comprises 14 residues. CDR3: CASTQNRGNTEAFF. The CDR3 nucleotides are TGTGCCAGCACCCAAAACAGGGGGAACACTGAAGCTTTCTTT.

This chain's CDR3 is CASSEIAAEETQYF. For the CDR3, the DNA is TGTGCCAGCAGTGAAATCGCGGCAGAAGAGACCCAGTACTTC. V is TRBV2 and J is TRBJ2-5; D remains ambiguous. Trimming removed 2 bases from V and 3 bases from J, with 10 bases in between. The CDR3 contains 14 residues. Germline CDR1 SNHLY, CDR2 FYNNEI.

This clone is a singleton in its sample. Other DNA sequences in the sample encode the same CDR3. This chain connects TRBV5-6 to TRBJ1-3, with 9 bases fitting TRBD1. The J segment lost 2 bases and the V segment lost 0 bases, leaving 0 bases of the junction unmatched. This CDR3 has 15 residues. Per germline, CDR1 SGHDT and CDR2 YYEEEE. The CDR3 loop reads CASSLGTGAGNTIYF. The CDR3 DNA reads as TGTGCCAGCAGCTTGGGGACAGGGGCTGGAAACACCATATATTTT.

The gene calls are TRBV3-1 (or the pseudogene TRBV3-2) and TRBJ2-1; D may be TRBD2 (6 bases). Germline V gene data show CDR1 as LGHDT and CDR2 as YNNKEL (reference sequence). The CDR3 runs 14 residues. With 6 bases removed from V and 8 bases from J, the gap between germline ends came to 17 bases. CDR3 nucleotide sequence: TGTGCCAGCAGTCCTAGATCGGGCGGGGATGAGCAGTTCTTC. This codes for CASSPRSGGDEQFF.